Listed here are 32 T cell receptor beta chains from one sample, sequenced in a study of CD8 T cells in ankylosing spondylitis. TCRdb re-derived calls from the 5' RACE reads in MiXCR, one entry per CDR3 protein. Among about 140,000 distinct CDR3 sequences listed, roughly an eighth were seen once. The specimen sequenced was blood, either unsorted or a sorted T cell fraction (not recorded which). These receptors all come from a female donor with ankylosing spondylitis or in good health (not recorded which).

This clonotype has at least ten counts. The chain uses TRBV6-1 and TRBJ2-3; D is ambiguous. CDR1 MNHNS and CDR2 SASEGT come from the germline V gene. V lost 7 bases and J 3 bases, leaving 14 bases between the germline ends. The CDR3 has 14 amino acids. CDR3 nucleotide sequence: TGTGCCAGCATGAGTCCAGGAGATACAGATACGCAGTATTTT. Protein product: CASMSPGDTDTQYF.

Concerning this clonotype itself: This may be a read error, as it is one base from a much larger clone. V and J are TRBV4-2 and TRBJ2-7, with unresolved D. Trimming removed 0 bases from V and 6 bases from J, with 6 bases in between. The CDR3 loop spans 12 amino acids. The germline CDR1 and CDR2 sequences are LGHNA and YNFKEQ. The DNA of the CDR3 is TGTGCCAGCAGCCAAGAAAGTGGCGAGCAGTACTTC. This codes for CASSQESGEQYF.

This clonotype showed up many times. This chain joins TRBV6-1 and TRBJ2-3; the D call may be TRBD1 or TRBD2 (5 bases each). CDR1 and CDR2 (germline): MNHNS, SASEGT. CDR3 size: 14 residues. Trimming removed 8 bases from V and 4 bases from J, with 16 bases in between. The CDR3 DNA is TGTGCCAGCTGGCCCGCCGGGGCCCCAGATACGCAGTATTTT. Encoded protein: CASWPAGAPDTQYF.

This clonotype was observed many times. Here the CDR3 DNA reads TGCAGTGCCTCGACTAGCAGCCCACAAGAGACCCAGTACTTC. It is translated as CSASTSSPQETQYF. The gene calls are TRBV20-1 and TRBJ2-5; 7 nucleotides line up with TRBD2. The CDR3 has 14 amino acids. J was trimmed by 2 bases and V by 6 bases; bases with no gene match: 9. CDR1 DFQATT and CDR2 SNEGSKA come from the germline V gene (reference sequence).

This clonotype was counted ten times or more. V usage is TRBV20-1 and J usage is TRBJ1-5; tentatively, D is TRBD1 (6 bases). The length of the CDR3 is 18 residues. V was cut by 3 bases and J by 0 bases, with 21 bases left in between. CDR1 and CDR2 (germline): DFQATT, SNEGSKA (reference sequence). The CDR3 DNA is TGCAGTGCTAGTTCCAGGGGCCCCTTCTCATATAGCAATCAGCCCCAGCATTTT. Its translation is CSASSRGPFSYSNQPQHF.

Ten or more counts support this clonotype. V is TRBV6-5 and J is TRBJ2-3; weak D call: TRBD1 (5 bases). There are 14 residues in the CDR3. Germline V gives CDR1 MNHEY, CDR2 SVGAGI. Between the trimmed V and J ends, which lost 3 bases and 4 bases, there was a span of 11 bases. The CDR3 protein is CASSYDSHADTQYF. The CDR3 DNA sequence: TGTGCCAGCAGTTATGACAGCCACGCAGATACGCAGTATTTT.

This clonotype was seen ten or more times. The chain recombines TRBV5-7 with TRBJ2-1; perhaps TRBD2 as D (6 bases). TRBV5-7 is designated an ORF whose function remains uncertain. V lost 3 bases and J lost 5, with 12 bases in between. CDR3 length: 14 amino acids. In DNA form, the CDR3 reads TGTGCCAGCAGCTCCCGGGAGCACCACAATGAGCAGTTCTTC. It is translated as CASSSREHHNEQFF.

This chain joins TRBV5-1 and TRBJ2-7; TRBD2 matches 9 bases. The CDR3 length is 16 residues. Per germline, CDR1 SGHRS and CDR2 YFSETQ. Trimming took 0 bases from V and 4 from J; bases not matched to a gene: 8. The CDR3 sequence: CASSLEPSGRQYEQYF. CDR3 in DNA: TGCGCCAGCAGCTTGGAACCAAGCGGGAGGCAATACGAGCAGTACTTC.

This clonotype was found many times. CDR3 amino acids: CASGQLGGNTIYF. The CDR3 nucleotides read TGCGCCAGCGGACAACTAGGTGGAAACACCATATATTTT. V usage is TRBV4-1 and J usage is TRBJ1-3, with D possibly being TRBD1 (5 bases). The germline gives CDR1 MGHRA, CDR2 YSYEKL. Trimming shortened V by 8 bases and J by 3 bases, and 11 bases separated the two germline ends. The CDR3 spans 13 residues.

This clonotype occurred many times. This chain joins TRBV28 and TRBJ2-3, with 10 bases matching TRBD2. The CDR3 extends over 19 amino acids. Germline CDR1 reads MDHEN; CDR2 reads SYDVKM. After removal of 8 bases from V and 1 base from J, the junction contained 18 bases not matched to a gene. CDR3 sequence (DNA): TGTGCCAGCGGCCCTATAGCCGGACTAGCGGAAATTCGCACAGATACGCAGTATTTT. Protein product: CASGPIAGLAEIRTDTQYF. The whole variable domain, filled in from reference TRBV28 and TRBJ2-3, reads DVKVTQSSRYLVKRTGEKVFLECVQDMDHENMFWYRQDPGLGLRLIYFSYDVKMKEKGDIPEGYSVSREKKERFSLILESASTNQTSMYLCASGPIAGLAEIRTDTQYFGPGTRLTVL.

This clonotype was found many times. The genes are TRBV20-1 and TRBJ2-2, with 16 nucleotides matching TRBD2. CDR1 is DFQATT and CDR2 is SNEGSKA in the germline V gene (reference sequence). CDR3 length: 17 residues. Losses at the gene ends were 5 bases for V and 5 bases for J; bases not matched to a gene: 8. Here the CDR3 DNA reads TGCAGTGCTCCGGGACTAGCGGGAGGGTTGGGTACCGGGGAGCTGTTTTTT. It codes for CSAPGLAGGLGTGELFF.

This clonotype was picked up many times. The chain couples TRBV19 to TRBJ2-1; D gene ambiguous. The germline CDR1 and CDR2 sequences are LNHDA and SQIVND (reference sequence). V gave up 4 bases and J gave up 5 bases, with 9 bases separating them. CDR3 size: 13 residues. CDR3 amino acids: CASSNTLHNEQFF. For the CDR3, the DNA is TGTGCCAGTAGTAACACACTCCACAATGAGCAGTTCTTC.

On this clonotype: This could be a read error, since a much larger clone is one nucleotide away. The chain combines TRBV14 with TRBJ2-2; D gene uncertain. Germline CDR1 is SGHDN and CDR2 is FVKESK. The CDR3 spans 13 residues. The CDR3 protein is CTSSQFLTGELFF. DNA for the CDR3: TGTACCAGCAGCCAATTTTTAACCGGGGAGCTGTTTTTT.

The sample holds many counts of this clonotype. The CDR3 reads CSAPLTGLEVSDTQYF. The CDR3 DNA reads TGCAGTGCTCCTCTTACGGGACTAGAGGTTTCAGATACGCAGTATTTT. This sequence joins TRBV20-1 and TRBJ2-3; 8 bases line up with TRBD2. V shed 5 bases and J 4 bases; nucleotides not matched to a gene: 14. There are 16 residues in the CDR3. Germline lookup yields CDR1 DFQATT and CDR2 SNEGSKA (reference sequence).

This clonotype was detected many times. The V call is TRBV20-1, the J call TRBJ2-2, with 11 nucleotides matching TRBD2. Germline V gene lookup returns CDR1 DFQATT and CDR2 SNEGSKA (reference sequence). The CDR3 contains 16 residues. Trimming at V came to 3 bases and at J to 4 bases, leaving 7 bases not matched to a gene. For the CDR3, the DNA is TGCAGTGCTAGTGGGGTAGCGGGGGGGCTCACCGGGGAGCTGTTTTTT. This gives the protein CSASGVAGGLTGELFF.

This clonotype has at least ten counts. The rearrangement uses TRBV7-2 and TRBJ2-2; 9 nucleotides line up with TRBD1. The CDR3 sequence is 14 residues long. The V gene end was trimmed by 5 bases and the J gene end by 7 bases; junction bases not matched to a gene: 5. The V gene's germline CDR1 is SGHTA and CDR2 FQGNSA. CDR3 in amino acids: CASSLNRGRGELFF. In DNA, the CDR3 is TGTGCCAGCAGCCTCAACAGGGGGCGCGGGGAGCTGTTTTTT.

The sample holds many counts of this clonotype. The chain carries TRBV3-1 and TRBJ1-1; possible D gene TRBD1, 6 bases. Germline V CDR1 and CDR2: LGHDT, YNNKEL (reference sequence). V gave up 0 bases and J gave up 6 bases, with 26 bases separating them. The CDR3 runs 19 residues. CDR3 loop: CASSQDRVTGWLPGAEAFF. In nucleotides, the CDR3 is TGTGCCAGCAGCCAAGATCGAGTAACAGGGTGGCTGCCAGGGGCTGAAGCTTTCTTT.

This clonotype showed up many times. The V and J genes are TRBV6-5 and TRBJ1-5, with D uncertain. V was shortened by 4 bases and J by 3 bases, with 19 bases between the two germline ends. The length of the CDR3 is 17 residues. Germline V gene lookup returns CDR1 MNHEY and CDR2 SVGAGI. The CDR3 is CASSSEGGRTPNQPQHF. The CDR3 nucleotides read TGTGCCAGCAGTTCTGAGGGTGGTCGCACACCCAATCAGCCCCAGCATTTT.

This clonotype has at least ten counts. The chain carries TRBV5-1 and TRBJ2-7; TRBD1 agrees at 9 bases. This CDR3 has 16 amino acids. Germline V lookup: CDR1 SGHRS, CDR2 YFSETQ. V shed 4 bases and J 0 bases; nucleotides not matched to a gene: 8. The CDR3 reads CASSMGTGPISYEQYF. The CDR3, as DNA: TGCGCCAGCAGCATGGGGACAGGGCCAATCTCCTACGAGCAGTACTTC.

A few counts support this clonotype. The chain employs TRBV11-3 and TRBJ2-3; 9 bases match TRBD2. The CDR3 has 15 amino acids. The V gene end was trimmed by 5 bases and the J gene end by 3 bases; junction bases not matched to a gene: 6. Germline CDR1 SGHNT, CDR2 YENEEA. The CDR3 DNA reads as TGTGCCAGCAGCCACCTAGCGGGATCTACAGATACGCAGTATTTT. It translates to CASSHLAGSTDTQYF.

This clonotype has ten or more counts. The chain links TRBV3-1 to TRBJ1-2; 7 positions agree with TRBD1. The CDR3 spans 15 residues. Losses at the gene ends were 4 bases for V and 1 base for J; bases not matched to a gene: 6. CDR1 and CDR2 (germline): LGHDT, YNNKEL (reference sequence). The DNA for the CDR3 is TGTGCCAGCAGCCCCTCGACAGGGAGTAACTATGGCTACACCTTC. Its translation: CASSPSTGSNYGYTF.

A single count supports this clonotype. The chain combines TRBV19 with TRBJ1-5, with 11 bases matching TRBD1. The V gene's germline CDR1 is LNHDA and CDR2 SQIVND (reference sequence). CDR3 length equals 14 residues. With V trimmed by 8 bases and J by 5 bases, 5 bases remained unmatched. Written as DNA, the CDR3 is TGTGCCAGTTGGACAGGGGGCGCCGATCAGCCCCAGCATTTT. This sequence encodes CASWTGGADQPQHF.

In its sample, this clonotype was seen many times. The chain is built from TRBV5-1 and TRBJ2-1; unclear D gene. The germline CDR1 and CDR2 sequences are SGHRS and YFSETQ. This CDR3 is 15 amino acids long. With 0 bases removed from V and 1 base from J, the gap between germline ends came to 8 bases. The CDR3, as DNA: TGCGCCAGCAGCTTGGCCGAGGAATCCTACAATGAGCAGTTCTTC. As protein: CASSLAEESYNEQFF.

This clonotype was detected many times. This chain links TRBV20-1 with TRBJ2-7; tentatively, D is TRBD1 (6 bases). V dropped 0 bases and J dropped 4 bases, with 13 bases sitting between them. The CDR3 has 14 amino acids. Germline CDR1 is DFQATT and CDR2 is SNEGSKA (reference sequence). CDR3 bases: TGCAGTGCTAGAGATAGGGGGAATTGGTACGAGCAGTACTTC. This translates into CSARDRGNWYEQYF.

The table lists this clonotype with many counts. The genes are TRBV29-1 and TRBJ1-6, with D tentatively TRBD1 (5 bases). The germline V gene encodes CDR1 SQVTM and CDR2 ANQGSEA. The CDR3 is 12 amino acids. The CDR3 region is CGASGTESPLHF. The CDR3 DNA sequence: TGCGGGGCGTCAGGGACCGAATCACCCCTCCACTTT.

At least ten counts were recorded for this clonotype. This chain links TRBV5-1 with TRBJ2-3; possibly TRBD1 for D (6 bases). This CDR3 is built from 14 residues. Germline-derived CDR1 and CDR2 are SGHRS and YFSETQ. The germline V and J ends were trimmed by 5 bases and 6 bases, with 16 bases remaining between them. For the CDR3, the DNA is TGCGCCAGCAGTTCTCCTTCCCAGGGGGATACGCAGTATTTT. This translates into CASSSPSQGDTQYF.

This clonotype was detected ten times or more. This sequence joins TRBV20-1 and TRBJ1-2, with a tentative D call TRBD1 (6 bases). The germline V and J ends were trimmed by 0 bases and 7 bases, with 12 bases remaining between them. Germline lookup yields CDR1 DFQATT and CDR2 SNEGSKA (reference sequence). The CDR3 totals 13 residues. DNA of the CDR3: TGCAGTGCTAGAGATCGAGGGGGGTCTGGCTACACCTTC. Its translation: CSARDRGGSGYTF.

This clonotype was detected ten times or more. The V call is TRBV18, the J call TRBJ2-5; D unresolved. The CDR3 has 14 amino acids. V lost 4 bases to trimming and J lost 5 bases, with 14 bases between them. Looked up from germline, CDR1 is KGHSH and CDR2 is LQKENI. The CDR3 bases are TGTGCCAGCTCACATCCTTTTCCTTTCGAGACCCAGTACTTC. Translated, it gives CASSHPFPFETQYF.

This clonotype was seen ten or more times. The V gene is TRBV5-1, the J gene TRBJ2-7; no clear D. The ends were cut back, 4 bases at V and 3 bases at J, with 11 bases in the middle. Germline CDR1 and CDR2: SGHRS and YFSETQ. CDR3 length: 13 amino acids. The CDR3 loop reads CASSIGVNYEQYF. CDR3 DNA sequence: TGCGCCAGCAGCATTGGAGTAAACTACGAGCAGTACTTC.

With respect to this clonotype: This may arise from a read error, as a much more abundant clone is one base away. This chain connects TRBV6-2 or TRBV6-3 to TRBJ2-5, with D possibly being TRBD1 or TRBD2 (5 bases each). Germline V CDR1 and CDR2: MNHEY, SVGEGT. This CDR3 has 17 amino acids. CDR3 coding DNA: TGTGCCAGCAGTCAGGGAGTCGGTGGTACGTACGAAGAGACCCAGCACTTC. Amino acids: CASSQGVGGTYEETQHF.

The sample holds many counts of this clonotype. This chain joins TRBV5-1 and TRBJ2-1, with 14 bases identical to TRBD2. With V trimmed by 2 bases and J by 7 bases, 5 bases remained unmatched. There are 16 residues in the CDR3. Looked up from germline, CDR1 is SGHRS and CDR2 is YFSETQ. DNA for the CDR3: TGCGCCAGCAGCTTAAGACTAGCGGGAGGGCAGAATGAGCAGTTCTTC. Protein sequence: CASSLRLAGGQNEQFF.

CDR3 nucleotides: TGTGCCAGCAGCCCCGTGGGAGGGTGGCGTGACGAGCAGTACTTC. Translating it yields CASSPVGGWRDEQYF. This chain joins TRBV7-9 and TRBJ2-7, with TRBD2 matching over 7 bases. V was pared by 5 bases and J by 5 bases, with 12 bases of the junction left unmatched. In germline, CDR1 is SEHNR, CDR2 FQNEAQ (reference sequence). The CDR3 consists of 15 residues.